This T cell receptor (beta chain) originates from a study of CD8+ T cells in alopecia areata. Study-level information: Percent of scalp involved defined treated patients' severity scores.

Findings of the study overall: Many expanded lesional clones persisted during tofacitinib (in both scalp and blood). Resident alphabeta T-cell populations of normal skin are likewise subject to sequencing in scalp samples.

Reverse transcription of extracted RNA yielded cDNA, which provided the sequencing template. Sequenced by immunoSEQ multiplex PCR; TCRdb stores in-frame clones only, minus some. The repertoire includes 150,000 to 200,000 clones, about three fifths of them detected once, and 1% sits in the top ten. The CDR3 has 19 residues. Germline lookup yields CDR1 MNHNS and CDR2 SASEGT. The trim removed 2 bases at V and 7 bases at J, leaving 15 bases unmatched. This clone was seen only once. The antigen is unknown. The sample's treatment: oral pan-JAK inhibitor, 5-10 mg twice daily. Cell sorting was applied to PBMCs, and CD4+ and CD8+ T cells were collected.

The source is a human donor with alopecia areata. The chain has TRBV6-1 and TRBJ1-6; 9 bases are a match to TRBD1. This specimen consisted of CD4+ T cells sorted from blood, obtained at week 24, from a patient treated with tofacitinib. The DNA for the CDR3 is TGTGCCAGCAGTGAAAGGCTTCCTTCGGGGACAGGGCGCAATTCACCCCTCCACTTT. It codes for CASSERLPSGTGRNSPLHF.